The 12 T cell receptor beta chains below were found in one sample sequenced in a study of T cell responses to AZD1222 COVID-19 vaccine. This table comes from immunoSEQ multiplex PCR, and its TCRdb copy is limited to in-frame clones, with some not included. The table lists about 200,000 clones, 90% to 95% of them singletons. This specimen was peripheral blood, taken 28 days after the second AZD1222 dose. The receptor set was obtained from an adult who received the AZD1222 COVID-19 vaccine.

This chain links TRBV7-6 with TRBJ1-2, with TRBD1 matching over 8 bases. Looked up from germline, CDR1 is SGHVS and CDR2 is FNYEAQ. CDR3 length: 14 residues. V lost 5 bases and J lost 4; bases outside the gene matches: 6. CDR3: CASSEGQGLYGYTF. The CDR3 nucleotides read TGTGCCAGCAGCGAAGGACAGGGACTCTATGGCTACACCTTC. Combining the CDR3 with reference TRBV7-6 and TRBJ1-2 gives the whole variable domain GAGVSQSPRYKVTKRGQDVALRCDPISGHVSLYWYRQALGQGPEFLTYFNYEAQQDKSGLPNDRFSAERPEGSISTLTIQRTEQRDSAMYRCASSEGQGLYGYTFGSGTRLTVV.

The chain joins TRBV12-3 or TRBV12-4 to TRBJ1-1; D is possibly TRBD1 (6 bases). The length of the CDR3 is 13 residues. Trimming left V 8 bases short and J 3 bases short, with 13 bases between. CDR3 bases: TGTGCCAGCTTAGGGGGTGGGTACACTGAAGCTTTCTTT. This translates into CASLGGGYTEAFF.

J is TRBJ1-2 and V is TRBV2; D not resolved. V was pared by 5 bases and J by 4 bases, with 11 bases between. The CDR3 has 13 amino acids. Germline lookup yields CDR1 SNHLY and CDR2 FYNNEI. This CDR3 is CASSSPPPYGYTF. CDR3 nucleotide sequence: TGTGCCAGCAGTTCGCCGCCCCCCTATGGCTACACCTTC.

The chain carries TRBV18 and TRBJ1-1, with TRBD1 matching 9 bases. The CDR3 extends over 14 amino acids. The V segment lost 2 bases and the J segment 6 bases; nucleotides outside the gene matches: 4. CDR1 KGHSH and CDR2 LQKENI come from the germline V gene. CDR3 residues: CASSPDRGNSEAFF. DNA of the CDR3: TGTGCCAGCTCACCAGACAGGGGGAATTCTGAAGCTTTCTTT.

The V call is TRBV7-9, the J call TRBJ1-2; no clear D gene. This CDR3 has 13 residues. The germline gives CDR1 SEHNR, CDR2 FQNEAQ (reference sequence). Trimming removed 1 base at V and 5 bases at J, with 8 bases between. CDR3 bases: TGTGCCAGCAGCTTAGGTCCGCCTTATGGCTACACCTTC. It specifies CASSLGPPYGYTF.

The chain carries TRBV7-9 and TRBJ2-1; D uncertain. Trimming took off 1 base at V and 0 bases at J, with 7 bases between the two ends. Germline V lookup: CDR1 SEHNR, CDR2 FQNEAQ (reference sequence). This CDR3 comprises 15 residues. The CDR3 region is CASSLEVSSYNEQFF. Here the CDR3 DNA reads TGTGCCAGCAGCTTAGAGGTGAGCTCCTACAATGAGCAGTTCTTC.

V and J are TRBV12-3 or TRBV12-4 and TRBJ1-2, with no clear D. Trimming removed 6 bases from V and 10 bases from J, with 12 bases in between. The CDR3 loop spans 11 amino acids. This CDR3 is CASSRAWDYTF. CDR3 nucleotides: TGTGCCAGCAGCCGGGCTTGGGACTACACCTTC.

The chain recombines TRBV29-1 with TRBJ2-2; D is perhaps TRBD1 (5 bases). Per the germline V gene, CDR1 is SQVTM and CDR2 is ANQGSEA. The CDR3 is 14 residues long. With 4 bases removed from V and 2 bases from J, the gap between germline ends came to 11 bases. The CDR3 is CSVGQRGNTGELFF. The CDR3 DNA reads as TGCAGCGTTGGACAGAGAGGTAACACCGGGGAGCTGTTTTTT.

This chain links TRBV5-4 with TRBJ1-3, with D hard to call. The CDR3 is made up of 15 amino acids. CDR1 and CDR2 (germline): SGHNT, YYREEE (reference sequence). Trimming shortened V by 5 bases and J by 0 bases, and 12 bases separated the two germline ends. CDR3 coding DNA: TGTGCCAGCAGGCCTGGACTGTTCTCTGGAAACACCATATATTTT. Its protein is CASRPGLFSGNTIYF.

V and J are TRBV6-5 and TRBJ2-7; D gene unclear. Per the germline V gene, CDR1 is MNHEY and CDR2 is SVGAGI. Deletions cut 6 bases from V and 7 bases from J, with 10 bases between. The CDR3 has 11 amino acids. CDR3 loop: CASSNMGEQYF. The CDR3 DNA reads as TGTGCCAGCAGCAACATGGGGGAGCAGTACTTC.

The CDR3 is CASSLSAGQPQHF. The DNA for the CDR3 is TGTGCCAGCAGCTTAAGTGCGGGGCAGCCCCAGCATTTT. The V and J genes are TRBV7-9 and TRBJ1-5; no definite D call. Germline-derived CDR1 and CDR2 are SEHNR and FQNEAQ (reference sequence). Deletions cut 2 bases from V and 7 bases from J, with 9 bases between. This CDR3 comprises 13 residues.

The count of this clone is one. The rearrangement links TRBV5-1 to TRBJ1-2, with a weak D call TRBD1 (6 bases). Germline loops: CDR1 SGHRS, CDR2 YFSETQ. The V end lost 8 bases, the J end lost 4 bases, and 24 bases lay between the germline ends. The CDR3 runs to 16 residues. The chain's CDR3 is CASSPDGGSGAYGYTF. Here the CDR3 DNA reads TGCGCCAGTTCGCCCGACGGGGGATCGGGGGCCTATGGCTACACCTTC.